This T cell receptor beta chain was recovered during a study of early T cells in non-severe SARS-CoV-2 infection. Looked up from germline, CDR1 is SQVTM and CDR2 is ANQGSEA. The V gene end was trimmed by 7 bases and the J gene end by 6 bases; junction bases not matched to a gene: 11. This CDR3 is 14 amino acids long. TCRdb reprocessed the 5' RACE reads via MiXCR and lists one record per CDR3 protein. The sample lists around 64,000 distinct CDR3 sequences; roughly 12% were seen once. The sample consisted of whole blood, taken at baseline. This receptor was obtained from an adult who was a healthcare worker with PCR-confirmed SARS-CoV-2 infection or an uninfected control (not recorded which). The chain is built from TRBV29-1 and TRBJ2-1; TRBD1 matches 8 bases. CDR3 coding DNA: TGCAGCGCCGTAGGGGACAGGTCAAGCAATGAGCAGTTCTTC. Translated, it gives CSAVGDRSSNEQFF.